This entry describes one TCR beta chain. V was clipped by 4 bases and J by 8 bases, with 5 bases between them. The germline gives CDR1 SEHNR, CDR2 FQNEAQ (reference sequence). CDR3 length equals 11 residues. The record originates from a study of blood T cell repertoires in COVID-19. Measured with immunoSEQ multiplex PCR; TCRdb has only the in-frame clones, and not every one. Here the sample spans about 200,000 clones, 85% to 90% being singletons. J is TRBJ1-4 and V is TRBV7-9; D unresolved. This TCR was recovered from a woman aged 25 to 45 with acute COVID-19. The sample taken for sequencing was PBMCs or T cells enriched from blood (not recorded which). CDR3 sequence reads: CASSSVEKLFF. The DNA for the CDR3 is TGTGCCAGCAGCTCCGTAGAAAAACTGTTTTTT.